This T cell receptor beta chain was observed in a study of OX40 agonist ivuxolimab in advanced cancers. The wider study: Ivuxolimab was administered intravenously to patients at 0.01 to 10 mg/kg every 2 weeks.

In this sample, this clone turned up a few times. The antigen remains unidentified. Systemic immunosuppression or autoimmune disease history was grounds to exclude patients. General study findings and limits: The antigens recognized by the expanded peripheral T cells, that is their antigen specificity, were not determined. Low normalized T-cell clonal expansion was additionally recorded for some nonresponders.

Germline CDR1 MNHNY, CDR2 SVGAGI (reference sequence). This CDR3 contains 12 residues. V dropped 5 bases and J dropped 6 bases, with 11 bases sitting between them. Assay used: immunoSEQ multiplex PCR; TCRdb lists only in-frame clones, some missing. The sample holds 60,000 to 80,000 clones; approximately 80% are singletons and the top ten take less than 6.5%. The clonotype originates from an adult with an advanced solid tumor such as melanoma, head and neck, liver or kidney cancer. The J gene is TRBJ2-7, the V gene TRBV6-6; D remains ambiguous. Specimen: CD4+ or CD8+ T cells sorted from blood, collected in a trial of the OX40 agonist ivuxolimab. CDR3 in DNA: TGTGCCAGCAGTGCCCTTGAAGGCGAGCAGTACTTC. Its translation is CASSALEGEQYF.